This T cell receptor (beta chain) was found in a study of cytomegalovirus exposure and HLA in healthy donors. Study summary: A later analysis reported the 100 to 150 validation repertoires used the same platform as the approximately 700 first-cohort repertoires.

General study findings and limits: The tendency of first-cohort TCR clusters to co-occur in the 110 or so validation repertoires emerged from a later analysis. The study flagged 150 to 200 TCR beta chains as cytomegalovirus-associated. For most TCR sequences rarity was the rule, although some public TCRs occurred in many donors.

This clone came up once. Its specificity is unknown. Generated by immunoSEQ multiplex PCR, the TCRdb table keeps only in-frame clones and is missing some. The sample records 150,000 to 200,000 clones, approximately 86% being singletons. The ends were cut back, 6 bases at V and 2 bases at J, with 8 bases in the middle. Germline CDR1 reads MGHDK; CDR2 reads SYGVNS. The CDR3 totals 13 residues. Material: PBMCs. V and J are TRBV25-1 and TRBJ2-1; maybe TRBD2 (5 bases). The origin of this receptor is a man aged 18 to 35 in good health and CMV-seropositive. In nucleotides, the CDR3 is TGTGCCAGCAGGGACTTCGCCTACAATGAGCAGTTCTTC. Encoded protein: CASRDFAYNEQFF.